This record concerns one T cell receptor beta chain sequence. The antigen this receptor binds is unknown. No much larger clone is present one base from it, and per-base qualities are unavailable. From the germline V gene (reference sequence), CDR1 is MNHNY and CDR2 is SVGAGI. The CDR3 contains 14 residues, cysteine and phenylalanine counted. Only CDR3 DNA remains: 42 bases, in frame from the first base. Cut back by 6 bases and 0 bases, the V and J ends lie 12 bases apart. The donors were healthy, HIV-negative adults with no recently reported acute infections or vaccinations. Every donor was a Caucasian adult living in Nashville, Tennessee, USA. CD4+ T cells were enriched by magnetic negative selection, after which naive cells were positively selected on CD45RA and the negative fraction was taken as the memory subset. After blood collection by leukapheresis, PBMCs were isolated using Ficoll-Histopaque density gradient centrifugation and then cryopreserved in the vapor phase of liquid nitrogen. Analytical flow cytometry was used to check the purity and quantity of each magnetically sorted T cell population. Genomic DNA was isolated from each sorted fraction and quantified by UV absorbance on a Nanodrop 2000c.

This entry belongs to a study of shared clonotypes between healthy human individuals (dated by TCRdb to about 2020). Describing the broader study: A few men and two women, aged 18 to 49 years, made up the cohort. Different laboratories and diverse techniques were used to prepare libraries and sequence TCR repertoires, to increase sequencing depth and limit assay-specific biases. Each donor's leukapheresis produced roughly between roughly 0.85 and 9.5 billion PBMCs. Blood TCR repertoires of five healthy adults were deeply sequenced to estimate repertoire size and the extent of clonotype sharing between individuals. For each donor, three plates each were used for CD4 naive and CD4 memory, two plates were used for CD8 naive, and one plate was used for CD8 memory.

On the study overall, not on this receptor specifically: Sampling was restricted to blood, and TCR repertoires in tissues likely differ from the TCR repertoires found in blood. Sharing across a few donors was observed for about 5% of naive CD4, over 3% of naive CD8, about 2.3% of memory CD4, and less than 0.45% of memory CD8 clonotypes. Compared with non-shared clonotypes, clonotypes shared by all four sorted-subset donors had higher generation probabilities. Because the study included a small number of donors, the genetic and exposure-history diversity represented was limited. Pairwise subsampling led to the expectation that sequencing depth would affect the degree of clonotype sharing among donors. Rarefaction of sorted-subset datasets indicated incomplete sequencing despite the large sequencing depth. Naive subsets generally had larger estimated clonotype richness than memory subsets did.

Using the deep immunoSEQ assay, multiplex PCR amplified TCR CDR3 regions from genomic DNA. For each cell subset, the extracted genomic DNA was distributed evenly across all wells of several immunoSEQ 96-well plates, and each plate served as one replicate. For sorted subsets, each replicate PCR was loaded with approximately 200 ng genomic DNA, equivalent to 30,000 or so T cell genomes. The purified libraries were quantified using a Qubit 3.0 fluorometer, sized with a Bioanalyzer 2100, and then quantified again using the KAPA Library Quantification kit. Each immunoSEQ 96-well plate was sequenced on its own single-read 150-cycle Illumina NextSeq 550 flow cell. Per the authors' processing: Because the immunoSEQ output included only junctional sequences and no quality scores, the filtering could not be the same as the filtering used for full-length reads. To assign V/J genes and CDR3, sequences were annotated against IMGT germline references using PyIR, a Python wrapper for IgBLAST v1.9. Reads were filtered out if the reads had weak V/J assignments (E-value above 1e-6), no CDR3, stop codons, out-of-frame junctions, or ambiguous translated residues. V3J clonotypes were defined as sequences sharing the same inferred V gene, J gene, and CDR3 amino acid sequence. Percentage overlap between repertoires was computed as shared unique clonotypes divided by the size of the smaller repertoire. Richness of each repertoire was evaluated using RTK rarefaction, the Chao1 estimator, and Recon v2.1 estimates of unobserved clonotypes. Generation probabilities were computed with OLGA for all TCRbeta clonotypes obtained by the gDNA method from several donors. As stored in TCRdb, this immuneACCESS dataset retains in-frame rearrangements with V and J assigned. A fraction of the clones does not appear; measured against another copy, unresolved V genes explain less than half of the discrepancy, and the remainder lacks a known reason. V and J calls and clone size follow that table, whereas D and trimming were derived from the DNA. The sample data list about 2.4 million clones, and approximately 93% of these were observed just once. The ten largest clones capture about 0.39% of the sample.

The receptor was derived from a man younger than 30 in good health. Some clones in this sample may be carry-over from other donors' samples. The sequenced sample consisted of naive CD4+ T cells from PBMCs. This sample's cell subset or site label indicates: CD45RA+ positively selected. This receptor chain uses TRBV6-6 and TRBJ2-7; no D segment can be confidently identified. The CDR3 region reads CASRDRAYSYEQYF. The nucleotide sequence reads as follows: TGTGCCAGCAGAGACCGGGCCTACTCCTACGAGCAGTACTTC.